This passage covers 19 T cell receptor beta chains from one sample sequenced in a study of cytomegalovirus exposure and HLA in healthy donors. Vbeta (60) and Jbeta (13) primers were used in the PCR. Method: immunoSEQ multiplex PCR; TCRdb's copy keeps in-frame clones and lacks some. The table includes 150,000 to 200,000 clones, roughly 77% detected once. Sample: PBMCs. Receptor source: a man aged 18-30 years in good health and CMV-seropositive.

The chain links TRBV4-1 to TRBJ2-1; 8 positions match TRBD2. The V and J ends lost 5 bases and 10 bases, in that order; junction bases with no gene match: 19. Germline CDR1 reads MGHRA; CDR2 reads YSYEKL. The CDR3 spans 17 residues. The CDR3 reads CASSGTPGTRTFQEQFF. The CDR3 DNA follows: TGCGCCAGCAGCGGGACCCCCGGGACTAGAACTTTTCAGGAGCAGTTCTTC.

A few counts support this clone. DNA of the CDR3: TGTGCCAGCAGCAACACGCTCTGGACAGGGGAACACACTGAAGCTTTCTTT. Encoded protein: CASSNTLWTGEHTEAFF. The J gene is TRBJ1-1, the V gene TRBV11-3, with TRBD1 identical over 9 bases. Losses at the gene ends were 5 bases for V and 3 bases for J; bases not matched to a gene: 13. Germline CDR1 SGHNT, CDR2 YENEEA. The CDR3 runs to 17 residues.

This clone has only a few counts. The V gene is TRBV14, the J gene TRBJ2-1, with 14 bases fitting TRBD2. The CDR3 length is 16 residues. Trimming removed 5 bases from V and 6 bases from J; junction bases left unmatched: 6. CDR1 and CDR2 from the germline V gene are SGHDN and FVKESK. CDR3 in amino acids: CASSTGLAGVSNEQFF. The DNA of the CDR3 is TGTGCCAGCAGCACGGGACTAGCGGGAGTATCCAATGAGCAGTTCTTC.

The rearrangement uses TRBV2 and TRBJ2-3; weak D call: TRBD2 (5 bases). The V and J ends lost 4 bases and 2 bases respectively, with 13 bases between them. The germline CDR1 and CDR2 sequences are SNHLY and FYNNEI. CDR3 length equals 15 residues. DNA for the CDR3: TGTGCCAGCAGTGGTCCCTTCCGGGACACAGATACGCAGTATTTT. Translated: CASSGPFRDTDTQYF.

The chain couples TRBV11-2 to TRBJ2-2; D not resolved. In germline, CDR1 is SGHAT, CDR2 FQNNGV. The CDR3 spans 13 residues. Trimming took 5 bases from V and 3 from J, leaving 7 bases between them. This CDR3 is CASSLADTGELFF. CDR3 sequence (DNA): TGTGCCAGCAGCCTGGCCGACACCGGGGAGCTGTTTTTT.

The chain employs TRBV5-6 and TRBJ2-2; the match to TRBD2 covers 9 bases. The CDR3 is 19 amino acids. V shed 2 bases and J 0 bases; nucleotides not matched to a gene: 11. Germline-derived CDR1 and CDR2 are SGHDT and YYEEEE. CDR3: CASSFWASGTTSNTGELFF. CDR3 in DNA: TGTGCCAGCAGCTTCTGGGCTAGCGGGACGACCTCGAACACCGGGGAGCTGTTTTTT.

This clone has more than one count but fewer than ten. The chain carries TRBV25-1 and TRBJ1-1; no definite D call. CDR3 length: 13 amino acids. Trimming took off 8 bases at V and 2 bases at J, with 12 bases between the two ends. Germline V CDR1 and CDR2: MGHDK, SYGVNS. The chain's CDR3 is CASFSQVNTEAFF. The CDR3 DNA reads TGTGCCAGCTTTTCGCAGGTAAACACTGAAGCTTTCTTT.

The chain couples TRBV15 to TRBJ2-3, with D possibly being TRBD1 (5 bases). Germline assignment: CDR1 LNHNV and CDR2 YYDKDF (reference sequence). The V and J ends lost 6 bases and 1 base respectively, with 17 bases between them. This CDR3 region has 16 residues. As DNA, the CDR3 is TGTGCCACCAGGAGTCAACAGGCATCCGGCACAGATACGCAGTATTTT. It translates to CATRSQQASGTDTQYF.

V gene TRBV7-8 combines with J gene TRBJ1-2; tentative D call: TRBD1 (5 bases). Trimming shortened V by 2 bases and J by 4 bases, and 17 bases separated the two germline ends. The germline V gene encodes CDR1 SGHVS and CDR2 FQNEAQ. The CDR3 runs to 16 residues. The CDR3 sequence: CASSLLRTDTSYGYTF. Here the CDR3 DNA reads TGTGCCAGCAGCTTACTCCGGACGGACACGAGCTATGGCTACACCTTC.

In its sample, this clone was seen once. The chain joins TRBV5-4 to TRBJ1-1, with 7 nucleotides matching TRBD1. The CDR3 sequence is 14 residues long. Trimming removed 4 bases from V and 4 bases from J; junction bases left unmatched: 7. Germline loops: CDR1 SGHNT, CDR2 YYREEE (reference sequence). The CDR3 bases are TGTGCCAGCAGCCTTTCGACAGGGACCACTGAAGCTTTCTTT. Encoded protein: CASSLSTGTTEAFF.

The CDR3 sequence is CASSFNRGLYGYTF. In DNA form, the CDR3 reads TGTGCCAGCAGTTTTAACAGGGGTTTGTATGGCTACACCTTC. The gene calls are TRBV28 and TRBJ1-2, with 7 bases fitting TRBD1. From germline, CDR1 is MDHEN and CDR2 SYDVKM. This CDR3 is 14 amino acids long. Trimming cost V 3 bases and J 5 bases; bases outside gene matches: 6.

V gene TRBV6-1 combines with J gene TRBJ2-1; 8 bases match TRBD2. The junction had 5 bases not matched to a gene; V was cut back by 6 bases and J by 7 bases. Germline CDR1 and CDR2: MNHNS and SASEGT. CDR3 size: 13 residues. The CDR3 region is CASSFGLANEQFF. As DNA, the CDR3 is TGTGCCAGCAGCTTCGGACTAGCAAATGAGCAGTTCTTC.

The chain combines TRBV5-1 with TRBJ2-3; 8 bases are shared with TRBD1. V lost 4 bases to trimming and J lost 2 bases; unmatched junction nucleotides: 12. The CDR3 loop spans 17 amino acids. Germline assignment: CDR1 SGHRS and CDR2 YFSETQ. This CDR3 is CASSPAGTGAYTDTQYF. The CDR3 DNA reads as TGCGCCAGCAGCCCAGCCGGGACAGGAGCCTACACAGATACGCAGTATTTT.

This chain links TRBV7-9 with TRBJ2-1, with 8 bases aligning to TRBD2. CDR1 and CDR2 from the germline V gene are SEHNR and FQNEAQ (reference sequence). V shed 2 bases and J 6 bases; nucleotides not matched to a gene: 9. The length of the CDR3 is 16 residues. As DNA, the CDR3 is TGTGCCAGCAGCTTAAATCTGGCGGGAGGTCTCAATGAGCAGTTCTTC. This gives the protein CASSLNLAGGLNEQFF.

The chain uses TRBV28 and TRBJ1-4; maybe TRBD1 (5 bases). The CDR3 runs to 16 residues. Germline V lookup: CDR1 MDHEN, CDR2 SYDVKM. V was pared by 6 bases and J by 7 bases, with 21 bases between. The CDR3 nucleotides read TGTGCCAGCAGCTATCTAAGTGGGCCGGGGGGTGAAAAACTGTTTTTT. This codes for CASSYLSGPGGEKLFF.

The chain joins TRBV21-1 to TRBJ1-4; the DNA was not used to check the table's D call, TRBD1. TRBV21-1 is a recognized pseudogene. This CDR3 is built from 17 residues. Here the CDR3 reads CASSTLPHRVLDEKLFF. CDR3 nucleotides: TGTGCCAGCAGCACCCTTCCCCACAGGGTCTTGGATGAAAAACTGTTTTTT.

This clone was picked up a small number of times. The chain employs TRBV11-3 and TRBJ1-1; D call uncertain. The V end was cut by 1 base, the J end by 1 base, with 7 bases between. CDR1 and CDR2 (germline): SGHNT, YENEEA. The CDR3 length is 14 residues. This chain's CDR3 is CASSLGQENTEAFF. For the CDR3, the DNA is TGTGCCAGCAGCTTAGGACAAGAGAACACTGAAGCTTTCTTT.

The rearrangement links TRBV5-6 to TRBJ2-7, with D possibly TRBD1 on 6 matching bases. From germline, CDR1 is SGHDT and CDR2 YYEEEE. With 4 bases removed from V and 3 bases from J, the gap between germline ends came to 8 bases. The CDR3 is made up of 12 amino acids. The CDR3 sequence: CASSVRGYEQYV. The CDR3 nucleotides are TGTGCCAGCAGCGTCAGGGGCTACGAGCAGTACGTC.

This clone was picked up a small number of times. This rearrangement joins TRBV6-5 to TRBJ1-2; 7 positions match TRBD1. Germline CDR1 is MNHEY and CDR2 is SVGAGI. The CDR3 has 14 amino acids. V was pared by 4 bases and J by 4 bases, with 6 bases of the junction left unmatched. CDR3 DNA: TGTGCCAGCAGTTTACCCGGGACAGCCTATGGCTACACCTTC. This translates into CASSLPGTAYGYTF.